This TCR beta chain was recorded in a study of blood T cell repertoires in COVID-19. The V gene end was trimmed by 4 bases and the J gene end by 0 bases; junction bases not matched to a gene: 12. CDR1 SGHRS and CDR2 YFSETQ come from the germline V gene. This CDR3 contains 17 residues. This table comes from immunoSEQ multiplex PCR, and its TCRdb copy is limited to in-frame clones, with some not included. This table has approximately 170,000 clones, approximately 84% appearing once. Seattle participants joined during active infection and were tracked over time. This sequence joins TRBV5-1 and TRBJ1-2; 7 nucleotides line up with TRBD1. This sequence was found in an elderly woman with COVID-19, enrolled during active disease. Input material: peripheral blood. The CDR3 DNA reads TGCGCCAGCAGCCTAACTTCCGACAGGGTTGCTAACTATGGCTACACCTTC. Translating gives CASSLTSDRVANYGYTF.